Following are 3 T cell receptor beta chains from one sample sequenced in a study of T cells in Graves' hyperthyroidism and ophthalmopathy (dated by TCRdb to the late 2010s). The library was produced with multiplex PCR. TCRdb lists the instrument as Illumina HiSeq 2000. The TCR beta CDR3 regions were amplified from the RNA transcripts. The first round of RT-PCR for the TCR CDR3 was performed with the HTBI primer set and the Qiagen OneStep RT-PCR kit. The public reads were quality trimmed at Q25 with fastp and then assembled into clones with MiXCR by TCRdb, keeping productive beta chains. Here each entry gathers all rows of one CDR3 protein and keeps the most common genes and DNA. This sample comprises some 400,000 distinct CDR3 sequences, approximately 15% of them detected only once. Roughly 9.6% of the sample is in the top ten clones. Material: blood. These receptors came from a woman aged 60-70 years with Graves' hyperthyroidism.

This clonotype appeared many times. The genes are TRBV20-1 and TRBJ2-5; D gene ambiguous. The CDR3 consists of 12 residues. Germline CDR1 and CDR2: DFQATT and SNEGSKA (reference sequence). The ends were cut back, 4 bases at V and 4 bases at J, with 10 bases in the middle. The CDR3 bases are TGCAGTGCTACGGGCAGCGCAGAGACCCAGTACTTC. It is translated as CSATGSAETQYF.

In its sample, this clonotype was seen many times. V gene TRBV24-1 combines with J gene TRBJ2-7; 9 nucleotides agree with TRBD1. The junction had 6 bases not matched to a gene; V was cut back by 3 bases and J by 4 bases. The germline CDR1 and CDR2 sequences are KGHDR and SFDVKD. The CDR3 is 15 amino acids. The CDR3 loop reads CATSDTGQGIYEQYF. The CDR3 DNA is TGTGCCACCAGTGATACCGGACAGGGGATTTACGAGCAGTACTTC.

The rearrangement links TRBV2 to TRBJ2-3, with D maybe TRBD1 (5 bases). This CDR3 comprises 15 residues. Trimming took off 5 bases at V and 4 bases at J, with 16 bases between the two ends. The V gene's germline CDR1 is SNHLY and CDR2 FYNNEI. The CDR3 region has the DNA TGTGCCAGCAGTTCCCTCCAGGGCATGGCAGATACGCAGTATTTT. It codes for CASSSLQGMADTQYF.